The clone carrying this T cell receptor beta chain appeared a few times. These data belong to a study of blood T cells in healthy people across ages. A second about 7 to 12 cycle PCR used barcoded and J-beta primers. TCRdb reanalysed the 5' RACE reads using MiXCR and keeps one entry per CDR3 protein. This sample has 450,000 to 700,000 distinct CDR3 sequences; 27% occur once, and the top ten carry around 18%. Germline CDR1 MNHEY, CDR2 SVGEGT. V lost 8 bases to trimming and J lost 3 bases, with 17 bases between them. The CDR3 has 16 amino acids. This clonotype originated in a woman between 65 and 79 years old in good health. J is TRBJ1-6 and V is TRBV6-2 or TRBV6-3; tentative D call: TRBD1 (6 bases). The sequenced material came from blood. Here the CDR3 reads CASASTGTNYNSPLHF. In DNA, the CDR3 is TGTGCCAGCGCCTCGACCGGGACAAACTATAATTCACCCCTCCACTTT.